The text below deals with one T cell receptor beta chain. What it binds is not known. This sample is drawn from a study of glioma-infiltrating T cells. Using RNA template, CDR3s of TCR alpha and beta were amplified with iRepertoire arm-PCR. One-step reverse transcription and amplification started from approximately 100-400 ng of tissue mRNA or PBMC total RNA. One entry per CDR3 protein, called by TCRdb with MiXCR from the multiplex PCR reads. This sample has some 190,000 distinct CDR3 sequences; more than 25% occur once, and the top ten carry 20% to 25%. Study results and limitations: Tissue and blood shared very few CDR3 sequences. Gliomas, especially low-grade, showed above-expected tissue-blood divergence; non-neoplastic patients showed below.

With 0 bases removed from V and 8 bases from J, the gap between germline ends came to 11 bases. This CDR3 contains 13 residues. Germline V CDR1 and CDR2: SGDLS, YYNGEE. The source of this sequence is a human donor with low-grade glioma or glioblastoma, undergoing nonglioma brain surgery, or in good health (not recorded which). V usage is TRBV9 and J usage is TRBJ1-2; a possible D gene is TRBD1 (5 bases). Sequencing was done on a sample of glioma tissue, nonneoplastic brain tissue, or PBMCs (not recorded which). The CDR3 nucleotides are TGTGCCAGCAGCGTAGACACAGGTGAAGGCTACACCTTC. Translation: CASSVDTGEGYTF.